A selection of T cell receptor beta chains follows, all from one sample in a study of response to subunit inactivated influenza vaccine. Using its own MiXCR run on the RT-PCR reads, TCRdb lists one record per CDR3 protein. The profile shows approximately 500,000 distinct CDR3 sequences, 20% to 25% of them singletons. This sample was also put to use in a study of T cells expressing NK-cell markers.

Specimen: CD4+ T cells sorted from PBMCs, collected 11 to 12 days after vaccination. Receptors originate from a man aged 45 to 65 who received an inactivated influenza vaccine. Both conserved end residues are part of each CDR3. A D gene is named only where the DNA matches it firmly. Clone size is shown for a subset of rows, as once, few, many or a class of expanded clone.

CASSLDLYQETQYF,TGTGCCAGCAGCTTAGATCTCTACCAAGAGACCCAGTACTTC,TRBJ2-5,few,.,TRBV7-7
CASSSSTGGGETQYF,TGCGCCAGCAGCTCCTCAACAGGGGGAGGAGAGACCCAGTACTTC,TRBJ2-5,few,TRBD1,TRBV5-1
CASSYGTGTYEQYF,TGTGCCAGCAGTTACGGGACAGGGACCTACGAGCAGTACTTC,TRBJ2-7,.,TRBD1,TRBV6-2/TRBV6-3
CASSPGTGTYEQYF,TGTGCCAGCAGTCCCGGGACAGGGACCTACGAGCAGTACTTC,TRBJ2-7,many,TRBD1,TRBV5-1
CSVTTQVPNYGYTF,TGCAGCGTAACCACCCAGGTTCCTAACTATGGCTACACCTTC,TRBJ1-2,.,.,TRBV29-1
CSAPGGGVYLWDEQFF,TGCAGTGCTCCCGGGGGGGGTGTTTATCTTTGGGATGAGCAGTTCTTC,TRBJ2-1,few,TRBD2,TRBV20-1
CASKGTSDSYEQYF,TGCGCCAGCAAGGGGACTAGCGACTCCTACGAGCAGTACTTC,TRBJ2-7,.,TRBD2,TRBV5-1
CASSYSVGGSYEQYF,TGTGCCAGCAGTTACTCCGTGGGGGGGTCCTACGAGCAGTACTTC,TRBJ2-7,.,TRBD2,TRBV6-5
CASSFRGSSYNSPLHF,TGTGCCAGCAGCTTCAGGGGAAGCTCCTATAATTCACCCCTCCACTTT,TRBJ1-6,.,.,TRBV5-5
CSATSGRGLYEQYF,TGCAGTGCTACCTCGGGGCGGGGGTTATACGAGCAGTACTTC,TRBJ2-7,many,TRBD2,TRBV20-1
CSAQRSDTQYF,TGCAGTGCTCAGCGTTCAGATACGCAGTATTTT,TRBJ2-3,many,.,TRBV20-1
CASSRTPAVGGSYNEQFF,TGCGCCAGCAGCCGGACTCCTGCAGTAGGGGGATCCTACAATGAGCAGTTCTTC,TRBJ2-1,.,.,TRBV4-1
CASSSLRGVNTEAFF,TGCGCCAGCAGCTCTCTTAGAGGGGTGAACACTGAAGCTTTCTTT,TRBJ1-1,many,.,TRBV5-1
CATSDPWTGEGYTF,TGTGCCACCAGTGATCCATGGACAGGGGAAGGCTACACCTTC,TRBJ1-2,few,TRBD1,TRBV24-1
CSAAQTSNQPQHF,TGCAGCGCCGCGCAGACTAGCAATCAGCCCCAGCATTTT,TRBJ1-5,few,.,TRBV29-1
CASSKTSDRAYGYTF,TGTGCCAGCAGTAAAACGTCCGACAGGGCCTATGGCTACACCTTC,TRBJ1-2,.,TRBD1,TRBV12-3/TRBV12-4
CASSQLQYGYTF,TGTGCCAGCAGCCAATTGCAGTATGGCTACACCTTC,TRBJ1-2,.,.,TRBV16
CASSLVPPSGANVLTF,TGTGCCAGCAGCTTAGTACCGCCCTCTGGGGCCAACGTCCTGACTTTC,TRBJ2-6,few,.,TRBV7-2
CASSYGLAGTPETQYF,TGTGCCAGCAGCTACGGACTAGCGGGAACCCCCGAGACCCAGTACTTC,TRBJ2-5,few,TRBD2,TRBV7-2
CSARIPGAQNQPQHF,TGCAGTGCTAGAATACCGGGGGCGCAGAATCAGCCCCAGCATTTT,TRBJ1-5,few,.,TRBV20-1
CASSTDRGIYNEQFF,TGTGCCAGCAGCACCGACAGGGGGATATACAATGAGCAGTTCTTC,TRBJ2-1,few,TRBD1,TRBV7-9
CSVGWGGEYQETQYF,TGCAGCGTCGGATGGGGGGGGGAGTACCAAGAGACCCAGTACTTC,TRBJ2-5,few,TRBD2,TRBV29-1
CAWSLGQGPTDTQYF,TGTGCCTGGAGTCTCGGGCAGGGCCCCACAGATACGCAGTATTTT,TRBJ2-3,.,.,TRBV30
CASSYGGDNNQPQHF,TGTGCCAGCAGTTACGGCGGGGACAACAATCAGCCCCAGCATTTT,TRBJ1-5,few,.,TRBV6-2/TRBV6-3
CASSLVIGTGELFF,TGCGCCAGCAGCTTGGTAATCGGGACCGGGGAGCTGTTTTTT,TRBJ2-2,.,.,TRBV5-1
CASSIQGAYSNQPQHF,TGTGCCAGTAGTATACAGGGGGCTTATAGCAATCAGCCCCAGCATTTT,TRBJ1-5,few,TRBD1,TRBV19
CASSLVEGYSYNSPLHF,TGTGCCAGCAGCTTAGTTGAAGGTTACTCCTATAATTCACCCCTCCACTTT,TRBJ1-6,few,.,TRBV7-2
CSASRAGNNQPQHF,TGCAGTGCTAGTCGGGCCGGTAACAATCAGCCCCAGCATTTT,TRBJ1-5,.,.,TRBV20-1
CASTGANTKNIQYF,TGTGCCAGCACGGGTGCTAATACAAAAAACATTCAGTACTTC,TRBJ2-4,.,.,TRBV6-2/TRBV6-3
CASSPQGGVSEAFF,TGTGCCAGCAGCCCTCAAGGGGGGGTGTCTGAAGCTTTCTTT,TRBJ1-1,few,.,TRBV7-2
CASSVDVDTGELFF,TGTGCCAGCAGCGTAGATGTGGACACCGGGGAGCTGTTTTTT,TRBJ2-2,few,.,TRBV9
CASSESGGGASNEQFF,TGTGCCAGCAGTGAAAGCGGCGGGGGGGCTTCAAATGAGCAGTTCTTC,TRBJ2-1,.,TRBD2,TRBV2
CASRPTGATGELFF,TGTGCCAGCAGACCTACAGGGGCAACCGGGGAGCTGTTTTTT,TRBJ2-2,.,TRBD1,TRBV6-2/TRBV6-3
CASSQAGFVQYF,TGTGCCAGCAGCCAAGCAGGGTTTGTTCAGTACTTC,TRBJ2-4,few,.,TRBV14
CASSRSGRRYEQYF,TGTGCCAGCAGCCGAAGCGGGAGAAGGTACGAGCAGTACTTC,TRBJ2-7,.,TRBD2,TRBV3-1
CASSSMGEQYF,TGCGCCAGCAGCTCTATGGGGGAGCAGTACTTC,TRBJ2-7,.,.,TRBV5-1
CSVASPSGPYNEQFF,TGCAGCGTTGCCTCCCCGAGCGGGCCTTACAATGAGCAGTTCTTC,TRBJ2-1,few,.,TRBV29-1
CASSLGTDTSPLHF,TGTGCCAGCAGTTTAGGGACGGATACTTCACCCCTCCACTTT,TRBJ1-6,few,.,TRBV12-3/TRBV12-4
CASSGGGIGEQYF,TGTGCCAGCAGTGGGGGGGGGATAGGCGAGCAGTACTTC,TRBJ2-7,few,TRBD2,TRBV2
CASSPLGGGVGEQYF,TGTGCCAGCAGCCCTCTGGGCGGGGGAGTAGGCGAGCAGTACTTC,TRBJ2-7,.,TRBD2,TRBV7-2
CASSLSFGNEQFF,TGTGCCAGCAGCTTATCATTTGGGAATGAGCAGTTCTTC,TRBJ2-1,few,.,TRBV11-2
CASSLWENNFEQYF,TGTGCCAGCTCACTTTGGGAAAATAACTTCGAGCAGTACTTC,TRBJ2-7,.,.,TRBV18
CSAKGGTSGVSYNEQFF,TGCAGTGCTAAAGGGGGCACTAGCGGGGTTTCCTACAATGAGCAGTTCTTC,TRBJ2-1,few,TRBD2,TRBV20-1
CASSLTSGRNTGELFF,TGCGCCAGCAGCTTGACTAGCGGGAGGAACACCGGGGAGCTGTTTTTT,TRBJ2-2,many,TRBD2,TRBV5-1
CASSNVGRTDTQYF,TGTGCCAGCTCCAACGTGGGACGCACAGATACGCAGTATTTT,TRBJ2-3,.,.,TRBV12-3/TRBV12-4
CAIEGMAGNEQFF,TGTGCCATCGAGGGTATGGCAGGCAATGAGCAGTTCTTC,TRBJ2-1,.,.,TRBV10-3
CASATPGLAGAETQYF,TGTGCTAGTGCAACACCCGGACTAGCGGGAGCAGAGACCCAGTACTTC,TRBJ2-5,few,TRBD2,TRBV12-5
CATGRTEGTDTQYF,TGTGCCACCGGTCGGACGGAGGGCACAGATACGCAGTATTTT,TRBJ2-3,.,.,TRBV24-1
CSASWGPNQPQHF,TGCAGTGCTAGCTGGGGCCCAAATCAGCCCCAGCATTTT,TRBJ1-5,few,.,TRBV20-1
CASSKLGGFPYEQYF,TGTGCCAGCAGCAAACTTGGGGGGTTCCCCTACGAGCAGTACTTC,TRBJ2-7,few,.,TRBV6-1